This TCR beta chain was found in a study of T cells in Graves' hyperthyroidism and ophthalmopathy. The sample holds many counts of this clonotype. Between the trimmed V and J ends, which lost 3 bases and 2 bases, there was a span of 17 bases. The CDR3 loop spans 16 amino acids. The germline gives CDR1 KGHSH, CDR2 LQKENI. RNA transcripts provided the source from which TCR beta CDR3 regions were amplified. Carried out on the TCR CDR3, a first-round RT-PCR used the HTBI primer set. TCRdb processed the multiplex PCR reads anew with MiXCR; each CDR3 protein has one entry. The sample has 350,000 or so distinct CDR3 sequences, about 20% seen once.

Sequencing was carried out using blood. The TCR comes from a woman aged 45-59 years with Graves' hyperthyroidism. The chain has TRBV18 and TRBJ2-7, with D possibly being TRBD1 or TRBD2 (5 bases each). Here the CDR3 reads CASSPPTRGGAYEQYF. In DNA form, the CDR3 reads TGTGCCAGCTCACCCCCAACGAGGGGCGGCGCCTACGAGCAGTACTTC. The variable domain in full, completed from reference TRBV18 and TRBJ2-7, reads NAGVMQNPRHLVRRRGQEARLRCSPMKGHSHVYWYRQLPEEGLKFMVYLQKENIIDESGMPKERFSAEFPKEGPSILRIQQVVRGDSAAYFCASSPPTRGGAYEQYFGPGTRLTVT.